The 8 T cell receptor beta chains reported below all come from one sample, sequenced in a study of control samples from healthy donors and cancer patients. The method was immunoSEQ multiplex PCR; TCRdb's version includes in-frame clones alone and lacks a portion of them. The data show some 170,000 clones, with 90% to 95% seen just once and approximately 14% held by the top ten. The sequencing sample was made of PBMCs. The receptors originated from a man between 60 and 70 years old with colorectal cancer.

The chain couples TRBV18 to TRBJ2-5; D is unresolved. CDR1 and CDR2 from the germline V gene are KGHSH and LQKENI. This CDR3 spans 13 amino acids. V lost 6 bases, J lost 0 bases, and 8 bases lay in between. This CDR3 reads CASSRDYQETQYF. DNA of the CDR3: TGTGCCAGCTCCCGCGATTACCAAGAGACCCAGTACTTC.

The rearrangement joins TRBV6-4 to TRBJ1-5, with D unclear. The V end was cut by 2 bases, the J end by 0 bases, with 11 bases between. The germline V gene encodes CDR1 MRHNA and CDR2 SNTAGT. There are 16 residues in the CDR3. The DNA for the CDR3 is TGTGCCAGCAGTGACCCACAGCATTATAGCAATCAGCCCCAGCATTTT. Encoded protein: CASSDPQHYSNQPQHF.

The chain recombines TRBV5-1 with TRBJ2-7; 9 positions match TRBD1. CDR3 length equals 14 residues. Germline trimming cut 3 bases from V and 2 bases from J; bases unmatched to any gene: 3. Germline-derived CDR1 and CDR2 are SGHRS and YFSETQ. This chain's CDR3 is CASSSTGGAYEQYF. The DNA of the CDR3 is TGCGCCAGCAGCTCGACAGGGGGGGCCTACGAGCAGTACTTC.

V usage is TRBV21-1 and J usage is TRBJ2-5. TRBV21-1 is annotated as a pseudogene. There are 13 residues in the CDR3. CDR3 loop: CASSKGGRDAQYF. The CDR3 DNA reads as TGTGCCAGCAGCAAGGGGGGCCGGGATGCCCAGTACTTC.

A remark on this clone: At the DNA level, this CDR3 is encoded by other sequences in the same sample as well. The chain recombines TRBV3-1 (or the pseudogene TRBV3-2) with TRBJ1-1; D is uncertain. The germline V gene has CDR1 LGHDT and CDR2 YNNKEL (reference sequence). The CDR3 has 12 amino acids. V was clipped by 1 base and J by 2 bases, with 2 bases between them. The CDR3 region is CASSQANTEAFF. The CDR3 nucleotides are TGTGCCAGCAGCCAAGCTAACACTGAAGCTTTCTTT.

The chain joins TRBV19 to TRBJ2-6; tentative D call: TRBD1 (5 bases). The CDR3 loop spans 14 amino acids. Germline V gives CDR1 LNHDA, CDR2 SQIVND (reference sequence). The germline V and J ends were trimmed by 8 bases and 1 base, with 9 bases remaining between them. CDR3 region: CASSRVSGANVLTF. CDR3 DNA sequence: TGTGCCAGTTCCAGGGTATCTGGGGCCAACGTCCTGACTTTC.

This sequence joins TRBV5-1 and TRBJ2-5; weak D call: TRBD1 (5 bases). Trimming removed 1 base at V and 3 bases at J, with 10 bases between. The CDR3 covers 14 residues. Germline V gene data show CDR1 as SGHRS and CDR2 as YFSETQ. The CDR3 nucleotides read TGCGCCAGCAGCTTGATTGTCAGGGAAGAGACCCAGTACTTC. As protein: CASSLIVREETQYF.

The chain employs TRBV13 and TRBJ1-1, with D maybe TRBD1 (5 bases). The CDR3 length is 15 residues. V lost 2 bases to trimming and J lost 0 bases, with 10 bases between them. In germline, CDR1 is PRHDT, CDR2 FYEKMQ (reference sequence). The CDR3 region is CASSLFGHLNTEAFF. As DNA, the CDR3 is TGTGCCAGCAGCTTATTCGGACACTTGAACACTGAAGCTTTCTTT.